Below, 28 T cell receptor beta chains from the same sample are listed, as sequenced in a study of T cells of healthy individuals. TCRdb reanalysed the 5' RACE reads using MiXCR and keeps one entry per CDR3 protein. The sample includes about 60,000 distinct CDR3 sequences, 15% to 20% of them seen just once. Receptors were obtained from a human donor in good health.

The V call is TRBV28, the J call TRBJ1-6, with a possible D match to TRBD1 (6 bases). The V end lost 10 bases, the J end lost 5 bases, and 12 bases lay between the germline ends. The CDR3 consists of 13 residues. The germline gives CDR1 MDHEN, CDR2 SYDVKM. The CDR3 region has the DNA TGTGCCACTCGCGGGACAAATAATTCACCCCTCCACTTT. Translated, it gives CATRGTNNSPLHF.

This clonotype has a handful of counts. The V call is TRBV29-1, the J call TRBJ2-6, with TRBD2 matching 8 bases. Germline V gene lookup returns CDR1 SQVTM and CDR2 ANQGSEA. The ends lost 2 bases at V and 1 base at J; junction bases unmatched: 4. CDR3 size: 16 residues. The CDR3 reads CSVEIREGSGANVLTF. In DNA, the CDR3 is TGCAGCGTTGAAATTCGGGAGGGGTCTGGGGCCAACGTCCTGACTTTC.

The CDR3 region is CASSVGRGFYEQYF. The CDR3 DNA sequence: TGTGCCAGCAGCGTGGGCAGGGGTTTCTACGAGCAGTACTTC. This chain links TRBV9 with TRBJ2-7, with D perhaps TRBD1 (6 bases). V was clipped by 2 bases and J by 3 bases, with 12 bases between them. The CDR3 spans 14 residues. Germline lookup yields CDR1 SGDLS and CDR2 YYNGEE.

In its sample, this clonotype was seen many times. The CDR3 region is CSVDDGIGGEQYF. The CDR3 coding sequence is TGCAGCGTTGACGACGGAATCGGGGGCGAGCAGTACTTC. V gene TRBV29-1 combines with J gene TRBJ2-7; D is possibly TRBD2 (6 bases). Trimming cost V 3 bases and J 6 bases, with 15 bases left between them. CDR3 length: 13 amino acids. Per germline, CDR1 SQVTM and CDR2 ANQGSEA.

This clonotype has a count of ten or more. This chain connects TRBV6-1 to TRBJ2-3; 9 bases agree with TRBD2. This CDR3 is 14 amino acids long. Germline lookup yields CDR1 MNHNS and CDR2 SASEGT. The ends lost 4 bases at V and 6 bases at J; junction bases unmatched: 5. The CDR3 is CASSGVSGSDTQYF. The CDR3 DNA is TGTGCCAGCAGTGGTGTTAGCGGGAGTGATACGCAGTATTTT.

This sequence joins TRBV7-9 and TRBJ2-7; D not certain. Germline values: CDR1 SEHNR, CDR2 FQNEAQ (reference sequence). V was pared by 3 bases and J by 5 bases, with 11 bases between. This CDR3 contains 13 residues. The DNA for the CDR3 is TGTGCCAGCAGCTTGGGCAGGACGAACGAGCAGTACTTC. It specifies CASSLGRTNEQYF.

This chain joins TRBV7-9 and TRBJ2-5; D possibly corresponds to TRBD2 (5 bases). Trimming shortened V by 6 bases and J by 4 bases, and 9 bases separated the two germline ends. The CDR3 runs to 12 residues. Germline values: CDR1 SEHNR, CDR2 FQNEAQ (reference sequence). The CDR3, as DNA: TGTGCCAGCAGGATTACTAGAGAGACCCAGTACTTC. It specifies CASRITRETQYF.

This clonotype was observed a handful of times. The chain couples TRBV28 to TRBJ2-7, with D possibly being TRBD1 (6 bases). The germline V and J ends were trimmed by 3 bases and 5 bases, with 14 bases remaining between them. The CDR3 spans 14 residues. Germline V gene sequence: CDR1 MDHEN, CDR2 SYDVKM. Here the CDR3 DNA reads TGTGCCAGCAGTTTGGACAGAGGTAGGAACGAGCAGTACTTC. It encodes CASSLDRGRNEQYF.

This clonotype was seen repeatedly, ten times or more. CDR3 nucleotides: TGCGCCAGCAGCCAAGGACAGAGCTCCTACGAGCAGTACTTC. Amino acids: CASSQGQSSYEQYF. The chain carries TRBV4-3 and TRBJ2-7, with a tentative D call TRBD1 (5 bases). The V gene lost 1 base and the J gene lost 0 bases, with 7 bases spanning the gap. Germline V gene data show CDR1 as LGHNA and CDR2 as YSLEER. This CDR3 comprises 14 residues.

The chain combines TRBV6-5 with TRBJ1-6; TRBD1 agrees at 9 bases. J gave up 9 bases and V 6 bases, and 9 bases lay outside the gene matches. The CDR3 length is 15 residues. Germline CDR1 reads MNHEY; CDR2 reads SVGAGI. The DNA for the CDR3 is TGTGCCAGCAGACCCGGACAGGGGAGGGGTTCACCCCTCCACTTT. Translating it yields CASRPGQGRGSPLHF.

The chain's CDR3 is CASSVEGAENEKLFF. The DNA for the CDR3 is TGTGCCAGCAGCGTTGAAGGGGCAGAGAATGAAAAACTGTTTTTT. The chain recombines TRBV9 with TRBJ1-4; D may be TRBD1 (5 bases). The CDR3 runs to 15 residues. CDR1 is SGDLS, CDR2 YYNGEE, per germline. V was clipped by 2 bases and J by 5 bases, with 13 bases between them. Drawing the rest from reference TRBV9 and TRBJ1-4, the complete variable domain is DSGVTQTPKHLITATGQRVTLRCSPRSGDLSVYWYQQSLDQGLQFLIQYYNGEERAKGNILERFSAQQFPDLHSELNLSSLELGDSALYFCASSVEGAENEKLFFGSGTQLSVL.

DNA for the CDR3: TGTGCCAGCAGTATACCCGGGGATACGCAGTATTTT. As protein: CASSIPGDTQYF. V usage is TRBV27 and J usage is TRBJ2-3; no reliable D call. The V end lost 5 bases, the J end lost 6 bases, and 9 bases lay between the germline ends. This CDR3 has 12 amino acids. The germline V gene encodes CDR1 MNHEY and CDR2 SMNVEV (reference sequence).

This clonotype appeared a few times. The V gene is TRBV3-1, the J gene TRBJ2-7; 8 nucleotides line up with TRBD2. Germline-derived CDR1 and CDR2 are LGHDT and YNNKEL (reference sequence). CDR3 size: 16 residues. V trimming: 1 base; J trimming: 1 base; junction bases outside the gene matches: 6. CDR3 DNA: TGTGCCAGCAGCCAAGGGACTAGCTCTACATCCTACGAGCAGTACTTC. It is translated as CASSQGTSSTSYEQYF.

Many counts were recorded for this clonotype. The chain uses TRBV4-1 and TRBJ1-2; D possibly corresponds to TRBD1 (5 bases). The CDR3 sequence is 15 residues long. Per the germline V gene, CDR1 is MGHRA and CDR2 is YSYEKL. V was pared by 1 base and J by 3 bases, with 12 bases between. This CDR3 is CASSQGHTGDYGYTF. Here the CDR3 DNA reads TGCGCCAGCAGCCAAGGACACACAGGAGACTATGGCTACACCTTC.

This clonotype was picked up a small number of times. J is TRBJ2-7 and V is TRBV7-9; a possible D gene is TRBD2 (5 bases). Germline loops: CDR1 SEHNR, CDR2 FQNEAQ (reference sequence). The length of the CDR3 is 14 residues. V was cut by 5 bases and J by 7 bases, with 18 bases left in between. CDR3 in amino acids: CASSPRTPLREQYF. CDR3 nucleotides: TGTGCCAGCAGCCCCAGGACTCCTCTACGTGAGCAGTACTTC.

The chain is built from TRBV6-4 and TRBJ2-3; a weak D match, TRBD2 (7 bases). The ends were cut back, 8 bases at V and 3 bases at J, with 15 bases in the middle. CDR1 is MRHNA, CDR2 SNTAGT, per germline. This CDR3 is built from 14 residues. For the CDR3, the DNA is TGTGCCAGCGGATGGGGGGGCCGGACAGATACGCAGTATTTT. Translating gives CASGWGGRTDTQYF.

The rearrangement links TRBV12-3 or TRBV12-4 to TRBJ2-7; 10 nucleotides line up with TRBD1. J was trimmed by 9 bases and V by 6 bases; bases with no gene match: 11. There are 14 residues in the CDR3. CDR3 amino acids: CASSRDRGQSVQYF. The CDR3 DNA reads as TGTGCCAGCAGCCGTGACAGGGGGCAAAGCGTGCAGTACTTC.

The V and J genes are TRBV5-4 and TRBJ2-7; a possible D gene is TRBD2 (6 bases). Trimming left V 8 bases short and J 3 bases short, with 12 bases between. Germline CDR1 is SGHNT and CDR2 is YYREEE (reference sequence). The CDR3 has 12 residues. The CDR3 loop reads CARKLGGYEQYF. Here the CDR3 DNA reads TGTGCCAGAAAGTTGGGAGGCTACGAGCAGTACTTC.

Turning to this clonotype: Just one base apart from a much larger clone, this may be a read error. The chain joins TRBV7-6 to TRBJ2-7, with TRBD2 identical over 8 bases. CDR3 length: 15 amino acids. Germline lookup yields CDR1 SGHVS and CDR2 FNYEAQ. After removal of 1 base from V and 4 bases from J, the junction contained 6 bases not matched to a gene. In DNA, the CDR3 is TGTGCCAGCAGCTTAGTAGCGGGGAGAGGGTACGAGCAGTACTTC. Translation: CASSLVAGRGYEQYF.

This rearrangement joins TRBV3-1 to TRBJ2-1; 8 nucleotides align to TRBD2. The CDR3 covers 17 residues. From germline, CDR1 is LGHDT and CDR2 YNNKEL (reference sequence). With 3 bases clipped from V and 1 base from J, the junction kept 8 bases outside the gene matches. The CDR3 sequence is CASSHGLALPSYNEQFF. CDR3 in DNA: TGTGCCAGCAGCCACGGACTAGCCCTCCCTTCCTACAATGAGCAGTTCTTC.

This clonotype was detected ten times or more. The J gene is TRBJ2-1, the V gene TRBV11-2, with 8 bases that match TRBD2. In germline, CDR1 is SGHAT, CDR2 FQNNGV. The CDR3 sequence is 15 residues long. With V trimmed by 5 bases and J by 8 bases, 11 bases remained unmatched. In DNA form, the CDR3 reads TGTGCCAGCAGCCCAACGCGGACTAGCACCCATGAGCAGTTCTTC. This sequence encodes CASSPTRTSTHEQFF. The full variable domain, rest sourced from reference TRBV11-2 and TRBJ2-1, is EAGVAQSPRYKIIEKRQSVAFWCNPISGHATLYWYQQILGQGPKLLIQFQNNGVVDDSQLPKDRFSAERLKGVDSTLKIQPAKLEDSAVYLCASSPTRTSTHEQFFGPGTRLTVL.

This clonotype was counted at least ten times. The CDR3 is CASSLGQDSPLHF. The CDR3 bases are TGTGCCAGCAGTTTAGGGCAGGATTCACCCCTCCACTTT. V is TRBV12-3 or TRBV12-4 and J is TRBJ1-6; D not resolved. CDR3 size: 13 residues. V was clipped by 1 base and J by 8 bases, with 6 bases between them.

This clonotype has a count of ten or more. This chain joins TRBV9 and TRBJ2-7; TRBD1 might be the D (6 bases). Germline V CDR1 and CDR2: SGDLS, YYNGEE. The CDR3 covers 14 residues. V was shortened by 7 bases and J by 0 bases, with 14 bases between the two germline ends. As DNA, the CDR3 is TGTGCCAGCGGTCTTGGGGGCGCCTCCTACGAGCAGTACTTC. Amino acids: CASGLGGASYEQYF.

This clonotype was seen a few times. This chain uses TRBV29-1 with TRBJ2-1; TRBD1 agrees at 9 bases. Germline lookup yields CDR1 SQVTM and CDR2 ANQGSEA. This CDR3 is 15 amino acids long. The junction had 9 bases not matched to a gene; V was cut back by 6 bases and J by 3 bases. The CDR3 loop is CSVGTGSHNYNEQFF. In DNA, the CDR3 is TGCAGCGTGGGGACAGGGAGCCATAACTACAATGAGCAGTTCTTC.

The J gene is TRBJ2-3, the V gene TRBV7-8, with TRBD2 identical over 12 bases. Trimming cost V 5 bases and J 2 bases; bases outside gene matches: 5. CDR1 and CDR2 (germline): SGHVS, FQNEAQ. This CDR3 is built from 16 residues. CDR3 DNA: TGTGCCAGCAGCCCACGGACTAGCGGGACCACAGATACGCAGTATTTT. Translating gives CASSPRTSGTTDTQYF.

This clonotype was observed a few times. V is TRBV20-1 and J is TRBJ2-6; TRBD1 aligns across 7 bases. This CDR3 has 15 residues. CDR1 DFQATT and CDR2 SNEGSKA come from the germline V gene (reference sequence). V shed 3 bases, J shed 9 bases, and the junction held 11 bases outside the gene matches. CDR3 region: CSARAPDRAINVLTF. The CDR3 DNA reads as TGCAGTGCTAGGGCCCCCGACAGGGCCATCAACGTCCTGACTTTC.

J is TRBJ2-5 and V is TRBV7-6; D gene unclear. The CDR3 covers 13 residues. V was trimmed by 6 bases and J by 5 bases, leaving 13 bases between them. The V gene's germline CDR1 is SGHVS and CDR2 FNYEAQ. As DNA, the CDR3 is TGTGCCAGCAGAACCGGGCTGAAGGAGACCCAGTACTTC. This translates into CASRTGLKETQYF.

This rearrangement joins TRBV2 to TRBJ2-7; D is uncertain. CDR1 is SNHLY, CDR2 FYNNEI, per germline. Trimming took 6 bases from V and 3 from J, leaving 12 bases between them. This CDR3 has 13 amino acids. CDR3 loop: CASSETSSYEQYF. CDR3 nucleotides: TGTGCCAGCAGCGAGACCTCTAGCTACGAGCAGTACTTC. The whole variable domain, remainder taken from reference TRBV2 and TRBJ2-7, is EPEVTQTPSHQVTQMGQEVILRCVPISNHLYFYWYRQILGQKVEFLVSFYNNEISEKSEIFDDQFSVERPDGSNFTLKIRSTKLEDSAMYFCASSETSSYEQYFGPGTRLTVT.